This T cell receptor (beta chain) derives from a study of Graves' ophthalmopathy and Graves' hyperthyroidism (dated by TCRdb to 2016 to 2018). The study in broad terms: Hyperthyroidism was defined as stable when no progression to ophthalmopathy occurred within 18 months of follow-up. In over 5 hyperthyroidism patients, the T-cell repertoire of thyroid tissue was compared with the T-cell repertoire of blood. In total, around 130 blood samples were TCR-sequenced: under 45 ophthalmopathy, about 75 hyperthyroidism and roughly 17 hyperthyroidism-to-ophthalmopathy patients. Once sampling was done, hyperthyroidism patients were given methimazole at a starting dose of 30 mg daily, while ophthalmopathy patients were given high-dose intravenous methylprednisolone. To tell Graves' ophthalmopathy apart from Graves' hyperthyroidism, and to predict which patients would progress to ophthalmopathy, the study relied on TCR beta repertoire signatures. For independent validation, a separate cohort was made up of 18 to 20 hyperthyroidism patients plus 17 patients who later progressed from hyperthyroidism to ophthalmopathy. To explore V-J signatures distinguishing ophthalmopathy from hyperthyroidism, a discovery set of roughly 100 patients (around 42 ophthalmopathy, 55 to 60 stable hyperthyroidism) was enrolled. Overall results and qualifications from the work: In validation, the model predicted ophthalmopathy progression with more than 70% sensitivity and around 72% specificity; 12 predicted patients were CT-confirmed with GO in a median of approximately six months. Most of the expanded thyroid clonotypes with a frequency above 0.001 were also detected in blood, and it was suggested that the thyroid immune response may be reflected by blood repertoires. In cross-validation, the 13-signature model distinguished ophthalmopathy from stable hyperthyroidism with 85% to 90% sensitivity and approximately 81% specificity, and in the test set the corresponding values were roughly 78% and 74%. No statistical method was used to set the sample size in advance, and the investigators knew which group each participant was assigned to.

From the cysteine up to the phenylalanine, the CDR3 has a length of 15 residues. The entry retains the CDR3 DNA only, 45 bases that are in frame from base 1. The germline V gene yields SQVTM for CDR1 and ANQGSEA for CDR2. Hyperthyroidism patients were newly diagnosed, were aged 18 to 65 years, and had a disease duration under 2 months. Patients with other autoimmune diseases, uncontrolled infections, pregnancy or lactation were excluded. Clinical symptoms, serum thyroxine, TRAb, thyroid ultrasound and orbital computed tomography were used for diagnosis. Total RNA was extracted with Trizol reagent and quality-checked on an Agilent 2100 Bioanalyzer. On this clonotype: Its specific antigen is unknown. One base away there is no much larger clone; base qualities are not given.

For repertoire sequencing, the TCR beta CDR3 regions were amplified from RNA transcripts. The first round was an RT-PCR using HTBI primers with the Qiagen OneStep RT-PCR kit, and this first round was followed by a second-round multiplex PCR, then size selection and purification. Libraries were sequenced paired-end with 100 bp reads on an Illumina HiSeq2000. The source study handled its data this way. SOAPnuke was used to process the reads, removing any read that contained adapters or uncalled bases, had a mean Phred below 15, or lacked an exact match to the constant primer or identifier. High-quality paired reads were merged with COPE v1.2.5. Each unique nucleotide sequence was defined as a clonotype, and clonotypes were aligned to IMGT TRB V, D and J references with MiTCR v1.1. The analysis was limited to V-J combinations with a frequency above 0.0001, which together covered approximately 99% of the repertoires. A TCR clonal expansion and chaos score per V-J combination was defined as the ratio of F50 clonal expansion to chaos observed in the TCRdist matrix. Welch's t-statistics and random forest were used to reduce features to about 14 V-J combinations, which were fed into a naive Bayes classifier. The Morisita-Horn index was used to measure how similar the thyroid and blood repertoires were. The public reads were quality trimmed at Q25 with fastp and then assembled into clones with MiXCR by TCRdb, keeping productive beta chains. Every CDR3 protein is listed once, alongside the most common genes and DNA of its rows. The V and J calls were determined by TCRdb, not by the authors. For this sample there are around 590,000 distinct CDR3 sequences; less than 40% appear just once. About 4.2% of the sample is held by the ten biggest clonotypes.

The rearranged segments are TRBV29-1 and TRBJ2-7, with the D gene tentatively TRBD1 or TRBD2, based on 7 matching bases in each. The specimen was peripheral blood or thyroid tissue (not recorded which). The sequence derives from an adult man with Graves' hyperthyroidism. The nucleotides are TGCAGTGCTAGAGGGCAGGGGGGGCGCTCCTACGAGCAGTACTTC. This translates into CSARGQGGRSYEQYF.